A single T cell receptor (beta chain) is shown here with its context. The germline CDR1 and CDR2 sequences are MNHEY and SVGAGI. V gave up 6 bases and J gave up 7 bases; unmatched junction bases: 10. This CDR3 is built from 14 residues. This entry is derived from a study of blood T cells in healthy people across ages. Combining a sample-barcoded 5' primer with a J-beta primer mix, a second PCR ran for roughly 6 to 11 cycles. TCRdb recomputed calls from the 5' RACE reads with MiXCR, one row per CDR3 protein. Here the sample spans fewer than 800,000 distinct CDR3 sequences, around 21% being singletons. Sequences were obtained from blood. This receptor was obtained from a man between 65 and 85 years old in good health. The chain is built from TRBV6-5 and TRBJ2-7; TRBD1 matches at 9 bases. CDR3: CASRTPGQGWEQYF. The CDR3 region has the DNA TGTGCCAGCAGAACCCCTGGACAGGGGTGGGAGCAGTACTTC.